The rows below give T cell receptor beta chains drawn from one sample of a study of vaccination and CD4 T cells after COVID-19. The antigens these receptors bind are not known. TCRdb ran MiXCR on the PCR reads and lists one entry per CDR3 protein. The sample consists of more than 2,000 distinct CDR3 sequences, about 27% of them appearing once. The sample comprised CD4+ T cells from blood, cultured in vitro. All receptors come from a human donor in good health. CDR3s include the opening cysteine and the closing phenylalanine or tryptophan. Fields, in order: J gene, clone size, V gene, D gene, CDR3 DNA, CDR3 protein. The D gene is left open where the match is weak. The size entry is marked missing in some rows and otherwise reads once, few, many or a size class.

>TRBJ2-1|large|TRBV2|TRBD2
TGTGCCATCCCCGGGACTAGCGGGGCCAATGAGCAGTTCTTC
CAIPGTSGANEQFF
>TRBJ1-2|medium-sized|TRBV2|TRBD1
TGTGCCAGCACCGGGACAGGGTCCTATGGCTACACCTTC
CASTGTGSYGYTF
>TRBJ1-2|-|TRBV5-1|-
TGCGCCAGCAGCTTGGTTGCAGGGGTAGACTATGGCTACACCTTC
CASSLVAGVDYGYTF
>TRBJ2-7|-|TRBV29-1|TRBD1
TGCAGCGTAGAGACAGGGTCCTATTCCTACGAGCAGTACTTC
CSVETGSYSYEQYF
>TRBJ2-2|large|TRBV28|-
TGTGCCAGCAGTTCCCGTGGTATAGGGGAGCTGTTTTTT
CASSSRGIGELFF
>TRBJ2-3|few|TRBV30|TRBD1
TGTGCCTGGTCAGACAGGGCAACTCAAGATACGCAGTATTTT
CAWSDRATQDTQYF
>TRBJ1-1|-|TRBV7-2|-
TGTGCCAGCAGCTTAGCCCGATACGTTACTGCCGGGAACACTGAAGCTTTCTTT
CASSLARYVTAGNTEAFF
>TRBJ2-7|few|TRBV6-2/TRBV6-3|TRBD1
TGTGCCAGCTGCGGCTACAGGGGGAGCTACGAGCAGTACTTC
CASCGYRGSYEQYF
>TRBJ2-1|-|TRBV19|-
TGTGCCAGTAGTTTCCAGACTTGGGGTGAGCAGTTCTTC
CASSFQTWGEQFF
>TRBJ2-3|few|TRBV2|-
TGTGCCAGCAGTGATAGGGCAGATACGCAGTATTTT
CASSDRADTQYF
>TRBJ1-2|-|TRBV12-3/TRBV12-4|-
TGTGCCAGCAGTTCGGTTACAGGGAATGGCTACACCTTC
CASSSVTGNGYTF
>TRBJ2-1|few|TRBV20-1|TRBD1
TGCAGTGCTACGTACCACAGGGGGCAAAATGAGCAGTTCTTC
CSATYHRGQNEQFF
>TRBJ2-3|few|TRBV6-2/TRBV6-3|TRBD2
TGTGCCAGTATGAGATCTTCTAGCGGGGGGCACACAGATACGCAGTATTTT
CASMRSSSGGHTDTQYF
>TRBJ2-3|few|TRBV18|TRBD2
TGTGCCAGCTCACCACTAGCGGGAGGTCGAGATACGCAGTATTTT
CASSPLAGGRDTQYF
>TRBJ1-5|-|TRBV19|-
TGTGCCAGTAGTATGACAGTTCAGTCCCAGCATTTT
CASSMTVQSQHF
>TRBJ2-7|-|TRBV25-1|-
TGTGCCAGCAGTGACCAAAACTCCTACGAGCAGTACTTC
CASSDQNSYEQYF
>TRBJ2-1|few|TRBV20-1|TRBD2
TGCAGTGCTAGCTCAAGTAGCGGGGGGGCCAATGAGCAGTTCTTC
CSASSSSGGANEQFF
>TRBJ1-1|few|TRBV24-1|-
TGTGCCACCAGAGTAGGGGGGAACACTGAAGCTTTCTTT
CATRVGGNTEAFF
>TRBJ1-6|-|TRBV20-1|-
TGCAGTGCTAGAGGCGGGGTTTTGGGTAATTCACCCCTCCACTTT
CSARGGVLGNSPLHF
>TRBJ2-5|-|TRBV10-3|TRBD2
TGTGCCATCTCTCAGAGTAGCGGGGGGGGGTCCCAAGAGACCCAGTACTTC
CAISQSSGGGSQETQYF
>TRBJ2-6|-|TRBV20-1|TRBD1
TGCAGTGCTCCCGGGACAGGGGGCGCTGGGGCCAACGTCCTGACTTTC
CSAPGTGGAGANVLTF
>TRBJ1-2|medium-sized|TRBV7-2|-
TGTGCCAGCAGCTCATACCGGGACTCTATTAGGCATGGCTACACCTTC
CASSSYRDSIRHGYTF
>TRBJ2-7|medium-sized|TRBV10-3|TRBD1
TGTGCCATCAGCCGGGACAGGGATTCTTACGAGCAGTACTTC
CAISRDRDSYEQYF
>TRBJ2-7|-|TRBV20-1|-
TGCAGTGCTAGAGCAGGGACCGAGCCCTACGAGCAGTACTTC
CSARAGTEPYEQYF
>TRBJ1-1|-|TRBV20-1|-
TGCAGTGCCAGGGGACGGACTGAAGCTTTCTTT
CSARGRTEAFF
>TRBJ2-3|few|TRBV7-3|TRBD1
TGTGCCAGCAGCTCGACAGGGGCAGATACGCAGTATTTT
CASSSTGADTQYF
>TRBJ2-7|-|TRBV6-5|TRBD2
TGTGCCAGCAGCTACAGGGGTTCTAGCGGGGGTCACTCCTACGAGCAGTACTTC
CASSYRGSSGGHSYEQYF
>TRBJ2-5|-|TRBV2|-
TGTGCCAGCGGCGTGGGGGAGACCCAGTACTTC
CASGVGETQYF
>TRBJ1-6|few|TRBV20-1|TRBD1
TGCAGTGCTCTCCGGACAGGGGGCAATGTGTCACCCCTCCACTTT
CSALRTGGNVSPLHF
>TRBJ2-5|-|TRBV6-5|-
TGTGCCAGCAGTTACTCAGGCCGTGGGATCTCCCAGTACTTC
CASSYSGRGISQYF
>TRBJ2-2|few|TRBV5-1|-
TGCGCCAGCAGCTTGGTACGGGGCCACGGGGAGCTGTTTTTT
CASSLVRGHGELFF
>TRBJ2-4|-|TRBV5-1|TRBD1
TGCGCCAGCAGCCCGGGACAGGGGGCCGGTAACATTCAGTACTTC
CASSPGQGAGNIQYF
>TRBJ2-3|-|TRBV10-3|-
TGTGCCATCAGCCGAGGGGGTATTACAGATACGCAGTATTTT
CAISRGGITDTQYF
>TRBJ2-5|-|TRBV6-5|TRBD1
TGTGCCAGCAGTTACTACTGGACAGGGCTCCAAGAGACCCAGTACTTC
CASSYYWTGLQETQYF
>TRBJ1-3|few|TRBV7-2|TRBD1
TGTGCCAGCAGGGACAGGGTCGGTGGAAACACCATATATTTT
CASRDRVGGNTIYF
>TRBJ2-3|-|TRBV6-1|-
TGTGCCAGCAGTGAAGGGCCAAAAGCAGATACGCAGTATTTT
CASSEGPKADTQYF
>TRBJ2-1|few|TRBV20-1|TRBD2
TGCAGTGCGGGACCGGGACTAGAGTCCTACAATGAGCAGTTCTTC
CSAGPGLESYNEQFF
>TRBJ2-3|-|TRBV7-3|TRBD2
TGTGCCAGCAGCTTAATCGGGGGGGCCCCAGATACGCAGTATTTT
CASSLIGGAPDTQYF
>TRBJ1-2|-|TRBV28|TRBD1
TGTGCCAGCAGACTCGGACAGGGGTCACATGGCTACACCTTC
CASRLGQGSHGYTF
>TRBJ2-3|-|TRBV4-1|-
TGCGCCAGCAGCCAGGTCCTAGCAGCAGATACGCAGTATTTT
CASSQVLAADTQYF
>TRBJ1-2|-|TRBV9|TRBD1
TGTGCCAGCAGCCCTCAGGACAGGGCGCAGGGAGGCTACACCTTC
CASSPQDRAQGGYTF
>TRBJ2-3|few|TRBV20-1|TRBD2
TGCAGTGCTAGGCGACTAGCTCATTTAGATACGCAGTATTTT
CSARRLAHLDTQYF
>TRBJ2-7|medium-sized|TRBV6-1|-
TGTGCCAGCAAGGGGGTCTACGAGCAGTACTTC
CASKGVYEQYF
>TRBJ2-2|-|TRBV28|-
TGTGCCAGCAGTTCGAGGTCGGGGTACACCGGGGAGCTGTTTTTT
CASSSRSGYTGELFF
>TRBJ2-7|few|TRBV27|-
TGTGCCAGCAGCATGGGGATAAGCTACGAGCAGTACTTC
CASSMGISYEQYF
>TRBJ1-1|-|TRBV20-1|-
TGCAGTGCTCCTAGTTGGGGGGCCGGTAAGGACACTGAAGCTTTCTTT
CSAPSWGAGKDTEAFF
>TRBJ1-3|few|TRBV2|-
TGTGCCAGCACATTATCCCTTGGAAACACCATATATTTT
CASTLSLGNTIYF
>TRBJ1-1|-|TRBV6-5|-
TGTGCCAGCAGTTCACGGACAGTCTTAAACACTGAAGCTTTCTTT
CASSSRTVLNTEAFF
>TRBJ1-1|-|TRBV4-1|-
TGCGCCAGCAGCCAAGCGATAACAGGGAACACTGAAGCTTTCTTT
CASSQAITGNTEAFF